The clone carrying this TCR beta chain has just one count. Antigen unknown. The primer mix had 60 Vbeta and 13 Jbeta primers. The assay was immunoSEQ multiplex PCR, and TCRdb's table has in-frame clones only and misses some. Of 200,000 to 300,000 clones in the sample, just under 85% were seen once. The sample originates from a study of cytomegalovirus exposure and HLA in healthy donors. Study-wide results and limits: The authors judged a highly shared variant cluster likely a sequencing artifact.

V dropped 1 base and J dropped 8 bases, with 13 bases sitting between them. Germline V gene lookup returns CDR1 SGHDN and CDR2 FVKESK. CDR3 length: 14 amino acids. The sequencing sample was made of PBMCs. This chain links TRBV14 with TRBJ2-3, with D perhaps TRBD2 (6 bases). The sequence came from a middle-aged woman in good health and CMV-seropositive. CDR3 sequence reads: CASSQVGGLSTQYF. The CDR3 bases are TGTGCCAGCAGCCAAGTGGGAGGCCTTAGTACGCAGTATTTT.